This TCR beta chain derives from a study of cytotoxic CD8 clonotypes in ibrutinib-treated CLL. Trimming pared 3 bases from V and 6 bases from J, leaving 18 bases between. The length of the CDR3 is 15 residues. Germline V gene lookup returns CDR1 SGHDT and CDR2 YYEEEE. Libraries were prepared by immunoSEQ multiplex PCR; TCRdb keeps only in-frame clonotypes and omits some of them. The profile shows approximately 200,000 clones, about 72% of them singletons. A word on this clone: As yet, its antigen is unknown.

Study-level results: The study found baseline clonality above age-matched healthy donors, tracking circulating CD8+ T-cell counts.

This clonotype was sampled from a human donor with chronic lymphocytic leukemia. Sequencing was performed on PBMCs, taken after 24 months of ibrutinib treatment. This chain links TRBV5-6 with TRBJ1-1; a weak D match, TRBD1 (6 bases). The CDR3 spells CASSSTNRVVAEAFF. The CDR3 DNA reads as TGTGCCAGCAGCTCAACGAACAGGGTGGTCGCTGAAGCTTTCTTT.